These 11 T cell receptor beta chains came from one sample sequenced in a study of spatial heterogeneity in lung cancer. General study findings and limits: Mutation counts in tumors were tracked by counts of expanded intratumoral alpha and beta TCRs.

TCRdb independently ran MiXCR on the 5' RACE reads; one entry per CDR3 protein. The data contain about 13,000 distinct CDR3 sequences, over 3% of them seen just once; the ten biggest clones take up 6.5% to 9%. Time point given: sample taken at primary tumor resection. These receptors' targets are unknown. The source material was lung tumor tissue, sampled at surgery. These receptors were collected from a male donor with early-stage non-small cell lung cancer.

This clonotype is large. V and J are TRBV6-2 or TRBV6-3 and TRBJ1-5, with unresolved D. With 11 bases removed from V and 3 bases from J, the gap between germline ends came to 20 bases. CDR3 length: 15 amino acids. In germline, CDR1 is MNHEY, CDR2 SVGEGT. The CDR3 sequence: CASQMNSGTNQPQHF. In DNA, the CDR3 is TGTGCCTCTCAAATGAATTCAGGAACCAATCAGCCCCAGCATTTT.

As concerns this clonotype: Possible read error: a much larger clone is one base away. This chain links TRBV5-4 with TRBJ2-3; TRBD2 aligns across 7 bases. The CDR3 sequence is 15 residues long. The junction had 5 bases not matched to a gene; V was cut back by 0 bases and J by 4 bases. Germline-derived CDR1 and CDR2 are SGHNT and YYREEE (reference sequence). This CDR3 reads CASSLGGSGPDTQYF. The DNA of the CDR3 is TGTGCCAGCAGCTTGGGCGGGAGTGGCCCAGATACGCAGTATTTT.

This clonotype was seen many times. The chain links TRBV12-3 or TRBV12-4 to TRBJ2-2; 8 nucleotides match TRBD2. This CDR3 contains 15 residues. J lost 6 bases, V lost 5 bases, and 8 bases had no gene match. This chain's CDR3 is CASSQGTRGSGELFF. DNA for the CDR3: TGTGCCAGCAGTCAAGGGACTAGAGGGTCCGGGGAGCTGTTTTTT.

This clonotype is categorized as medium-sized. This chain uses TRBV27 with TRBJ2-1, with 14 bases identical to TRBD2. The V and J ends lost 7 bases and 3 bases, in that order; junction bases with no gene match: 5. CDR3 length: 16 residues. Looked up from germline, CDR1 is MNHEY and CDR2 is SMNVEV (reference sequence). CDR3 sequence reads: CASKGTSGRDYNEQFF. The CDR3 nucleotides are TGTGCCAGCAAGGGGACTAGCGGGAGAGACTACAATGAGCAGTTCTTC.

This clonotype was detected ten times or more. This chain joins TRBV20-1 and TRBJ1-1, with D possibly matching TRBD1 (5 bases). Trimming took off 6 bases at V and 0 bases at J, with 8 bases between the two ends. Germline CDR1 DFQATT, CDR2 SNEGSKA (reference sequence). CDR3 length: 12 residues. As DNA, the CDR3 is TGCAGTGCCCCAGGGATGAACACTGAAGCTTTCTTT. Protein: CSAPGMNTEAFF.

This clonotype was detected many times. The chain carries TRBV30 and TRBJ1-4; D possibly corresponds to TRBD1 (5 bases). This CDR3 has 14 amino acids. Trimming left V 5 bases short and J 5 bases short, with 15 bases between. CDR1 GTSNPN and CDR2 SVGIG come from the germline V gene (reference sequence). The CDR3 nucleotides read TGTGCCTGGGGCCTTACAGGTCACAATGAAAAACTGTTTTTT. This gives the protein CAWGLTGHNEKLFF.

This clonotype has at least ten counts. The gene calls are TRBV9 and TRBJ1-1; D is perhaps TRBD1 (5 bases). Germline lookup yields CDR1 SGDLS and CDR2 YYNGEE. CDR3 size: 13 residues. Trimming removed 4 bases at V and 1 base at J, with 8 bases between. CDR3 sequence (DNA): TGTGCCAGCAGCCGGGACCCGAACACTGAAGCTTTCTTT. This translates into CASSRDPNTEAFF.

The table lists this clonotype with a few counts. The chain uses TRBV5-4 and TRBJ2-3, with D unresolved. CDR3 size: 13 residues. Trimming cost V 7 bases and J 9 bases, with 18 bases left between them. The germline V gene encodes CDR1 SGHNT and CDR2 YYREEE (reference sequence). The CDR3, as DNA: TGTGCCAGCTCTTTCCGTATCGGAAGGACGCAGTATTTT. Its translation is CASSFRIGRTQYF.

By its share, this clonotype is medium-sized. The chain is built from TRBV11-2 and TRBJ2-7; D is undetermined. The CDR3 is 13 residues long. V was clipped by 2 bases and J by 4 bases, with 9 bases between them. CDR1 and CDR2 from the germline V gene are SGHAT and FQNNGV. The CDR3 loop reads CASSLNGPYEQYF. The CDR3 DNA follows: TGTGCCAGCAGCTTAAACGGCCCTTACGAGCAGTACTTC.

This clonotype was counted at least ten times. This chain links TRBV7-9 with TRBJ2-2; 12 positions match TRBD2. Germline V gene sequence: CDR1 SEHNR, CDR2 FQNEAQ (reference sequence). The trim removed 3 bases at V and 4 bases at J, leaving 0 bases unmatched. This CDR3 has 15 amino acids. CDR3 sequence (DNA): TGTGCCAGCAGCTTGACTAGCGGGAGCACCGGGGAGCTGTTTTTT. It translates to CASSLTSGSTGELFF. The full variable domain, with the rest looked up from reference TRBV7-9 and TRBJ2-2, is DTGVSQNPRHKITKRGQNVTFRCDPISEHNRLYWYRQTLGQGPEFLTYFQNEAQLEKSRLLSDRFSAERPKGSFSTLEIQRTEQGDSAMYLCASSLTSGSTGELFFGEGSRLTVL.

There are many counts of this clonotype. The chain joins TRBV6-5 to TRBJ2-1; maybe TRBD1 (6 bases). The ends were cut back, 0 bases at V and 13 bases at J, with 13 bases in the middle. The germline V gene encodes CDR1 MNHEY and CDR2 SVGAGI. The CDR3 is made up of 13 amino acids. In nucleotides, the CDR3 is TGTGCCAGCAGTTACTCCCCCGGGACACGCCAGTTCTTC. This sequence encodes CASSYSPGTRQFF.